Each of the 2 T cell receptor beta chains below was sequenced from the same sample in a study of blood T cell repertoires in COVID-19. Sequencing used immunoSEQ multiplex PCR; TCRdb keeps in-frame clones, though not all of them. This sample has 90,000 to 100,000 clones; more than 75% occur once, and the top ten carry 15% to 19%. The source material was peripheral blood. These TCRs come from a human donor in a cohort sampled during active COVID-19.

DNA for the CDR3: TGCGCCAGCAGCCCCGGGACTAGCGGGGCAGATACGCAGTATTTT. It specifies CASSPGTSGADTQYF. This chain joins TRBV10-1 and TRBJ2-3, with TRBD2 matching 13 bases. Germline-derived CDR1 and CDR2 are WNHNN and SYGVQD (reference sequence). The CDR3 totals 15 residues. The V gene end was trimmed by 6 bases and the J gene end by 4 bases; junction bases not matched to a gene: 4.

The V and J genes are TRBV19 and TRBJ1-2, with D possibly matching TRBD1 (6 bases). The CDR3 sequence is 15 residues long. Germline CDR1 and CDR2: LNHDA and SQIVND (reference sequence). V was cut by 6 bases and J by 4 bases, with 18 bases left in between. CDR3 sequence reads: CASRERGGSGYGYTF. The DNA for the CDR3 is TGTGCCAGTAGGGAGAGAGGGGGAAGTGGCTATGGCTACACCTTC.